These 2 T cell receptor beta chains came from one sample sequenced in a study of OX40 agonist ivuxolimab in advanced cancers. Sequencing was performed with immunoSEQ multiplex PCR; in TCRdb, only in-frame clones are kept and a portion is missing. The data show around 68,000 clones, about nine tenths seen once. Material: CD4+ or CD8+ T cells sorted from blood, obtained in a trial of the OX40 agonist ivuxolimab. The receptors originated from an adult with an advanced solid tumor such as melanoma, head and neck, liver or kidney cancer.

V gene TRBV27 combines with J gene TRBJ1-6; D not resolved. Trimming shortened V by 2 bases and J by 13 bases, and 12 bases separated the two germline ends. Per germline, CDR1 MNHEY and CDR2 SMNVEV (reference sequence). The CDR3 extends over 13 amino acids. The CDR3 nucleotides are TGTGCCAGCAGTTTACAGGACCGATGGCCCCTCCACTTT. Its protein product is CASSLQDRWPLHF.

The chain combines TRBV7-9 with TRBJ1-5; a possible D gene is TRBD1 (6 bases). Trimming pared 3 bases from V and 10 bases from J, leaving 19 bases between. CDR1 and CDR2 (germline): SEHNR, FQNEAQ (reference sequence). The CDR3 sequence is 15 residues long. The CDR3 loop reads CASSFGGLDGGPQHF. As DNA, the CDR3 is TGTGCCAGCAGCTTCGGGGGGCTCGATGGCGGTCCCCAGCATTTT.